This TCR beta chain is drawn from a study of T cells in Graves' hyperthyroidism and ophthalmopathy. On the study more broadly: The initial diagnosis was the point when peripheral blood was collected, ahead of any treatment.

This clonotype was seen at least ten times. The antigen is not known. The CDR3 runs to 14 residues. Germline V gene data show CDR1 as SGHTS and CDR2 as YDEGEE. The junction had 6 bases not matched to a gene; V was cut back by 4 bases and J by 4 bases. General study findings and limits: Stable hyperthyroidism and ophthalmopathy were separated using 13 V-J signatures.

It was RNA transcripts that yielded the amplified TCR beta CDR3 regions. RT-PCR in the first round (using the HTBI primer set) targeted the TCR CDR3. TCRdb re-analysed the multiplex PCR reads in MiXCR, keeping a single row per CDR3 protein. The sample contains roughly 740,000 distinct CDR3 sequences, about 16% of which appear only once. Graves' hyperthyroidism is called stable when ophthalmopathy does not progress within 18 months. Subjects aged 18 to 65 presented with newly diagnosed hyperthyroidism of less than 2 months' duration. Sample: blood. The chain is built from TRBV5-8 and TRBJ2-7; 9 bases match TRBD1. The source of this sequence is a man younger than 35 with Graves' hyperthyroidism. The CDR3 DNA reads TGTGCCAGCAGCCAGAACAGGGGGCAGTACGAGCAGTACTTC. Protein product: CASSQNRGQYEQYF. Together with reference TRBV5-8 and TRBJ2-7, the CDR3 gives the full variable domain: EAGVTQSPTHLIKTRGQQATLRCSPISGHTSVYWYQQALGLGLQFLLWYDEGEERNRGNFPPRFSGRQFPNYSSELNVNALELEDSALYLCASSQNRGQYEQYFGPGTRLTVT.